Detailed here is one TCR beta chain. The sample belongs to a study of regulatory T cells in long-lasting Graves disease. Documented time point: newly diagnosed GD, antithyroid drugs for less than 3 months. Extracted RNA from PBMCs served as the source of the TCR library. Arm-PCR of CDR3 regions and iRepertoire HTBI primers were used to build TCR beta libraries. TCRdb called the multiplex PCR reads again in MiXCR, with one record for every CDR3 protein. The data hold about 540,000 distinct CDR3 sequences, with about 13% observed a single time. Germline values: CDR1 SGHTA, CDR2 FQGTGA. V gave up 5 bases and J gave up 4 bases; unmatched junction bases: 8. This CDR3 is built from 17 residues. These data also formed part of another study, on T cells in Graves' hyperthyroidism and ophthalmopathy. That work contributes: Separation of ophthalmopathy from stable hyperthyroidism was achieved by a 13 V-J model.

The sequence was obtained from a man aged 30 to 45 with Graves disease. The sample here was peripheral blood mononuclear cells (PBMCs), taken at new diagnosis, from a patient treated with antithyroid drugs. V and J are TRBV7-3 and TRBJ2-1; 13 positions match TRBD2. CDR3 bases: TGTGCCAGCAGCCTTCGACTAGCGGGAGGCCCTTACAATGAGCAGTTCTTC. Encoded protein: CASSLRLAGGPYNEQFF.